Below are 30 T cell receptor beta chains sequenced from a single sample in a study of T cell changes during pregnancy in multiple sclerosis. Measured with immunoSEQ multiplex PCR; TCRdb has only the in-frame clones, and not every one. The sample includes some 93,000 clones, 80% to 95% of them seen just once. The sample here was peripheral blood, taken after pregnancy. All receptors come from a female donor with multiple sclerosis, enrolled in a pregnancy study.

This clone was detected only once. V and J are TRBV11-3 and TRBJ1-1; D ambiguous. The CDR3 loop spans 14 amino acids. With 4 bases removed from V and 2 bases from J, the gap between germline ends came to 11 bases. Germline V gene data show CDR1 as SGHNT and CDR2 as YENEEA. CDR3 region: CASSSTRGNTEAFF. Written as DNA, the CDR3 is TGTGCCAGCAGCTCGACGCGGGGAAACACTGAAGCTTTCTTT.

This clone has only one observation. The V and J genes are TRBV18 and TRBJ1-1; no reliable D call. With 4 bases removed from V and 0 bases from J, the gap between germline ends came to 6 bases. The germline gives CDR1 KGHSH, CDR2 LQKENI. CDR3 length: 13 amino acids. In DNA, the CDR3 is TGTGCCAGCTCACATGACATGAACACTGAAGCTTTCTTT. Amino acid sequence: CASSHDMNTEAFF. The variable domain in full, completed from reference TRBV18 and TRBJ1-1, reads NAGVMQNPRHLVRRRGQEARLRCSPMKGHSHVYWYRQLPEEGLKFMVYLQKENIIDESGMPKERFSAEFPKEGPSILRIQQVVRGDSAAYFCASSHDMNTEAFFGQGTRLTVV.

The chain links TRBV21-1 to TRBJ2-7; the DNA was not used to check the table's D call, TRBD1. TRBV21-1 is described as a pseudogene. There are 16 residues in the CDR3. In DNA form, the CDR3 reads TGTGCCAGCAGCAAAGGCATACAGGGGGCGCGGAACGAGCAGTACTTC. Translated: CASSKGIQGARNEQYF.

The CDR3 protein is CASSLGLGQLYEQYF. The CDR3 DNA follows: TGTGCCAGCAGCTTAGGCCTTGGACAACTCTACGAGCAGTACTTC. The J gene is TRBJ2-7, the V gene TRBV7-9; a possible D gene is TRBD1 (5 bases). Germline-derived CDR1 and CDR2 are SEHNR and FQNEAQ (reference sequence). This CDR3 is 15 amino acids long. V shed 1 base and J shed 3 bases, with 13 bases lying between them. Variable domain in full (rest from reference TRBV7-9 and TRBJ2-7): DTGVSQNPRHKITKRGQNVTFRCDPISEHNRLYWYRQTLGQGPEFLTYFQNEAQLEKSRLLSDRFSAERPKGSFSTLEIQRTEQGDSAMYLCASSLGLGQLYEQYFGPGTRLTVT.

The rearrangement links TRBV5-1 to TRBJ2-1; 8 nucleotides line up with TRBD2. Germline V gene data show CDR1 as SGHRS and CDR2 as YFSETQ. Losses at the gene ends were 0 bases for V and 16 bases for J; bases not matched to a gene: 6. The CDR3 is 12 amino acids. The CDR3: CASSLGSGSGFF. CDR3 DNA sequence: TGCGCCAGCAGCTTGGGGAGCGGGAGTGGCTTCTTC.

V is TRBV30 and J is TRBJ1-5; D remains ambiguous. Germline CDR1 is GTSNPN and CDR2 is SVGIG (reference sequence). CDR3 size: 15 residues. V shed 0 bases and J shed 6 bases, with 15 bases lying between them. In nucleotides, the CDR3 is TGTGCCTGGAGTGTACTTGGAGGCTCCGGTCAGCCCCAGCATTTT. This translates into CAWSVLGGSGQPQHF.

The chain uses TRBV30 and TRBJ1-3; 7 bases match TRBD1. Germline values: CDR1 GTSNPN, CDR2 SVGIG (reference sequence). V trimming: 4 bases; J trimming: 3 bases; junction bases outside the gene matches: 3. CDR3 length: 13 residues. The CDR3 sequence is CAWTTGFGNTIYF. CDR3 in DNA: TGTGCCTGGACGACAGGGTTTGGAAACACCATATATTTT.

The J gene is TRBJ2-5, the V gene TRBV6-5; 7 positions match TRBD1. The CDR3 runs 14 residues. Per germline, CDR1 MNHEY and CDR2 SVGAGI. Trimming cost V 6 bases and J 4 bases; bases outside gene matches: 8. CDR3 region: CASRPTGVGETQYF. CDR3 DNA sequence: TGTGCCAGCAGGCCAACAGGGGTAGGAGAGACCCAGTACTTC.

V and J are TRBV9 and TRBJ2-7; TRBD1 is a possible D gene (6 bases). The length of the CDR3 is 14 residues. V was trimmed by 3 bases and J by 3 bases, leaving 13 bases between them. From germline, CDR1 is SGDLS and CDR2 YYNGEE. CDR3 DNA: TGTGCCAGCAGCGCCTACAGGGAGAGCTACGAGCAGTACTTC. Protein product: CASSAYRESYEQYF.

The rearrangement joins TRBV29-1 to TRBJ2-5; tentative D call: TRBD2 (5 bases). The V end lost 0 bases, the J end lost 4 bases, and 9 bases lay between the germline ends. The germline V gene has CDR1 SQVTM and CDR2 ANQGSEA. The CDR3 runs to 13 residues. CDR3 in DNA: TGCAGCGTTGAAGAGATTGCGGGAGAGACCCAGTACTTC. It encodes CSVEEIAGETQYF.

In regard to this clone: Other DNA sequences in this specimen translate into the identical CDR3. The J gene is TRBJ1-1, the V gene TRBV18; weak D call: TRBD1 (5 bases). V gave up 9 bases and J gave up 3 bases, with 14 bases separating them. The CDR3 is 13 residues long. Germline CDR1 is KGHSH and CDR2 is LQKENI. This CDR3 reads CASSGGPDTEAFF. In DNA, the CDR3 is TGTGCCAGTAGCGGGGGACCAGACACTGAAGCTTTCTTT.

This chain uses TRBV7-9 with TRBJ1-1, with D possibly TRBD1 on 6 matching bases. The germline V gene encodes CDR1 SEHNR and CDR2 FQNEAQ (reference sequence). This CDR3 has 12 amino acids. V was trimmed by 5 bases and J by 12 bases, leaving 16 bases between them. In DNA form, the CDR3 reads TGTGCCAGCAGCCGAGGGGGGGCCGAGACTTTCTTT. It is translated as CASSRGGAETFF.

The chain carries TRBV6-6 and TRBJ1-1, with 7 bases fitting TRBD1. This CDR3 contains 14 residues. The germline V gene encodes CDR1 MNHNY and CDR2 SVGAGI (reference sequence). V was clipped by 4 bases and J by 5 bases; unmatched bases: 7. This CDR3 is CASSSLVTGTEAFF. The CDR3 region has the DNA TGTGCCAGCAGTTCACTCGTGACAGGGACTGAAGCTTTCTTT.

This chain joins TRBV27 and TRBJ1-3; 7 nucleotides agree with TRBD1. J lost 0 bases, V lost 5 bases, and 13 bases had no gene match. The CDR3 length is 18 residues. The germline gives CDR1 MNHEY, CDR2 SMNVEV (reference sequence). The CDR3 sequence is CASSADPGQPRSGNTIYF. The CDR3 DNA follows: TGTGCCAGCAGTGCGGACCCGGGACAGCCTCGCTCTGGAAACACCATATATTTT.

This CDR3 is CSVENKAGGNYEQYF. The CDR3 region has the DNA TGCAGCGTTGAAAATAAGGCAGGGGGGAACTACGAGCAGTACTTC. The chain couples TRBV29-1 to TRBJ2-7; perhaps TRBD1 as D (7 bases). This CDR3 contains 15 residues. Trimming removed 2 bases at V and 3 bases at J, with 17 bases between. Germline V gene sequence: CDR1 SQVTM, CDR2 ANQGSEA.

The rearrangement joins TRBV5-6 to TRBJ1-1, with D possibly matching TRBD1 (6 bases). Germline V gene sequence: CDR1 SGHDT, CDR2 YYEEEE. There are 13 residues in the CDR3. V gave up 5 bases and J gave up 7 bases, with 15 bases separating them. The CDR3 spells CASRGGGPIEAFF. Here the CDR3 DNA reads TGTGCCAGCAGGGGTGGGGGCCCCATTGAAGCTTTCTTT. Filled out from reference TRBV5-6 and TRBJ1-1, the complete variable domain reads DAGVTQSPTHLIKTRGQQVTLRCSPKSGHDTVSWYQQALGQGPQFIFQYYEEEERQRGNFPDRFSGHQFPNYSSELNVNALLLGDSALYLCASRGGGPIEAFFGQGTRLTVV.

The CDR3 nucleotides are TGTGCCAGCAGCCTCAAGATATCAACTTACTCCTATAATTCACCCCTCCACTTT. Translated: CASSLKISTYSYNSPLHF. V is TRBV14 and J is TRBJ1-6, with unresolved D. This CDR3 spans 18 amino acids. CDR1 and CDR2 from the germline V gene are SGHDN and FVKESK. The germline V and J ends were trimmed by 4 bases and 0 bases, with 16 bases remaining between them.

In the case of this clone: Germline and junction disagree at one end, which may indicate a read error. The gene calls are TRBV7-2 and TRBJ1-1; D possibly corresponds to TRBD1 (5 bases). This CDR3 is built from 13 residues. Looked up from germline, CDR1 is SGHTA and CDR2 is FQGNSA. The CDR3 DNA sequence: TGTGCCAGCAGCTTAGTTGCAGGGAGGGAGGAGAACTTT. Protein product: CASSLVAGREENF.

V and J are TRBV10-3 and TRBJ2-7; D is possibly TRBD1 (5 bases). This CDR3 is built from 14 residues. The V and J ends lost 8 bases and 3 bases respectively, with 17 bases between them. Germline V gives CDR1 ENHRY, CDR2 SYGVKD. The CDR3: CAIGNRQSDYEQYF. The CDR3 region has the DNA TGTGCCATCGGGAACAGACAGTCCGACTACGAGCAGTACTTC.

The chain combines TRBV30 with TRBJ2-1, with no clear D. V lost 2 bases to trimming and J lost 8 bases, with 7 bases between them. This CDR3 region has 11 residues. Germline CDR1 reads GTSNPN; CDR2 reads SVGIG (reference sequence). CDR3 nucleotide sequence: TGTGCCTGGAGTTCCTCCGATGAGCAGTTCTTC. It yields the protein CAWSSSDEQFF.

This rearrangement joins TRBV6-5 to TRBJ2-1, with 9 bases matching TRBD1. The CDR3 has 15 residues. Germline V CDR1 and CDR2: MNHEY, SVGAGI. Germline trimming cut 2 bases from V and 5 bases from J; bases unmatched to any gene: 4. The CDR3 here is CASSYGTGPDNEQFF. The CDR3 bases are TGTGCCAGCAGTTACGGGACAGGGCCAGACAATGAGCAGTTCTTC.

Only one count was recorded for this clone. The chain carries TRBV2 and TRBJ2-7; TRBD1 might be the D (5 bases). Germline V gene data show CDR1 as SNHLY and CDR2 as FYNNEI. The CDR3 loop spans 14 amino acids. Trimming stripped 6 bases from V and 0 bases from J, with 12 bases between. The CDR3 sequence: CASSLDTSSYEQYF. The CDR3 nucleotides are TGTGCCAGCAGCTTGGACACTTCCTCCTACGAGCAGTACTTC.

CDR3 in amino acids: CASSLQDRGIFYNEQFF. The CDR3 coding sequence is TGTGCCAGCAGTTTACAGGATCGCGGGATTTTCTACAATGAGCAGTTCTTC. The rearrangement links TRBV27 to TRBJ2-1; maybe TRBD2 (6 bases). This CDR3 spans 17 amino acids. With 2 bases removed from V and 3 bases from J, the gap between germline ends came to 17 bases. Germline lookup yields CDR1 MNHEY and CDR2 SMNVEV (reference sequence).

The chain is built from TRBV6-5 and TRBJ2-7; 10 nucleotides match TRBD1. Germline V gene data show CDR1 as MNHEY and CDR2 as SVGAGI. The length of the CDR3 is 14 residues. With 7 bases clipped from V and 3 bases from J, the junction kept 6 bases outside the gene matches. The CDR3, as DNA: TGTGCCAGCACTTGGGGGACAGGGGACTACGAGCAGTACTTC. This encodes CASTWGTGDYEQYF.

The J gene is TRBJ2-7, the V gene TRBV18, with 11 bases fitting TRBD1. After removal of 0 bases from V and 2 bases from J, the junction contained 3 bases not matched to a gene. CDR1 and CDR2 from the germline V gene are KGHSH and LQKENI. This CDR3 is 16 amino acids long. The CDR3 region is CASSPPGTGGAYEQYF. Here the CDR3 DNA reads TGTGCCAGCTCACCACCCGGGACAGGGGGGGCCTACGAGCAGTACTTC.

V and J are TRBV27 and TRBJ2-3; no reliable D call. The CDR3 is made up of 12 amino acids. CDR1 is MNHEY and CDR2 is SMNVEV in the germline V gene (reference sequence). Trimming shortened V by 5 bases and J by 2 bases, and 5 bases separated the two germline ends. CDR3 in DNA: TGTGCCAGCAGTCCTAACACAGATACGCAGTATTTT. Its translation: CASSPNTDTQYF.

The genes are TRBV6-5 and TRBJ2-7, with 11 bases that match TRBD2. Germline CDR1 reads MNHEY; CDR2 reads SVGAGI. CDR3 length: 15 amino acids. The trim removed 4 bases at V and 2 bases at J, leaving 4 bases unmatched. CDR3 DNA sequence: TGTGCCAGCAGTTTCCTAGCGGGGGGTCCCTACGAGCAGTACTTC. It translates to CASSFLAGGPYEQYF.

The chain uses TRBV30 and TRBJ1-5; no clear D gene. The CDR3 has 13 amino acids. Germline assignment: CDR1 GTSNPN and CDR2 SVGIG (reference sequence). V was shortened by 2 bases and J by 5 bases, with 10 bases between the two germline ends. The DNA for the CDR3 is TGTGCCTGGAGTCGGGGAGGCGATCAGCCCCAGCATTTT. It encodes CAWSRGGDQPQHF.

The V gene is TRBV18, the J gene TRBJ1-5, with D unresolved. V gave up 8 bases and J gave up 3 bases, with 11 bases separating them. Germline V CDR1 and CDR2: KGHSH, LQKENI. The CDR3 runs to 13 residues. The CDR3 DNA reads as TGTGCCAGCCGTGAGGAGGTCAATCAGCCCCAGCATTTT. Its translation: CASREEVNQPQHF. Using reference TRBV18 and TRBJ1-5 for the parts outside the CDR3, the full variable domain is NAGVMQNPRHLVRRRGQEARLRCSPMKGHSHVYWYRQLPEEGLKFMVYLQKENIIDESGMPKERFSAEFPKEGPSILRIQQVVRGDSAAYFCASREEVNQPQHFGDGTRLSIL.

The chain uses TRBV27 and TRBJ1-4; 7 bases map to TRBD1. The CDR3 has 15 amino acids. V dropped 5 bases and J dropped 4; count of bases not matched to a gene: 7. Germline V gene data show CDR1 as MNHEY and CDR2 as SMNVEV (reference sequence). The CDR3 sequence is CASSPGTVNNEKLFF. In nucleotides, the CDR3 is TGTGCCAGCAGTCCCGGGACAGTAAATAATGAAAAACTGTTTTTT.